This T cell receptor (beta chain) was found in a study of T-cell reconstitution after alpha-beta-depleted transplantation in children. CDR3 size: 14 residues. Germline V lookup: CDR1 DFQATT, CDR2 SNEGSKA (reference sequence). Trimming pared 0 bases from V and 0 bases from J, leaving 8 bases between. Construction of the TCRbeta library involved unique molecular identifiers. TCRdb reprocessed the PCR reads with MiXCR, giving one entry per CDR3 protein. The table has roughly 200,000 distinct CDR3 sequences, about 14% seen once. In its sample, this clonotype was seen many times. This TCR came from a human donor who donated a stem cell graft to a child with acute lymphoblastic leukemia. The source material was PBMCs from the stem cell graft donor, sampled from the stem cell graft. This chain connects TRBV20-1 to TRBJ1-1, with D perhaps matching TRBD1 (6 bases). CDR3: CSARDQGLNTEAFF. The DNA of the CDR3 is TGCAGTGCTAGAGATCAGGGGTTGAACACTGAAGCTTTCTTT.